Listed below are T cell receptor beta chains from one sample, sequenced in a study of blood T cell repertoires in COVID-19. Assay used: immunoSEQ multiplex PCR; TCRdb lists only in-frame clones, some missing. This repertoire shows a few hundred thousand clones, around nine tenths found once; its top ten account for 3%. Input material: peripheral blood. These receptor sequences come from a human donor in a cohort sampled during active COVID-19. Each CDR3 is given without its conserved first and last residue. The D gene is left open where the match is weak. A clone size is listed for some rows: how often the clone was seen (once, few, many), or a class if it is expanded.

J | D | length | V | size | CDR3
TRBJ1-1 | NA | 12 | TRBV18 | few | ASSPSGRDTEAF
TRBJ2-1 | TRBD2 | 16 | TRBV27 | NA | ASSLMGGGASGFNEQF
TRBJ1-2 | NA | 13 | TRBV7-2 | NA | ASSQTSGPGLGYT
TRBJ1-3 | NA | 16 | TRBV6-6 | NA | ASSPRQLGVYSGNTIY
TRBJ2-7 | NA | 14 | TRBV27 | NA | ASSLTYLPGSYEQY
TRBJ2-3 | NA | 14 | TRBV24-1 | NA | ATSDKLGGDTDTQY
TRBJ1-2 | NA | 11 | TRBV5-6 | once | ASSSGGAYGYT
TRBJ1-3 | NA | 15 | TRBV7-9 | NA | ASSLGRERFSGNTIY
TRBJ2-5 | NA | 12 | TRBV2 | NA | ASSEVGSPRAQY
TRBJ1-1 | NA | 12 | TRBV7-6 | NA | ASSLVGGSAEAF
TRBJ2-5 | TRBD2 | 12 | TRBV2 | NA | ASREGTSGTTQY
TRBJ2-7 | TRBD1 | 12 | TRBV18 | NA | ASSPQGAGYEQY
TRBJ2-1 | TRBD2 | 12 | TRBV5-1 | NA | ASRSWAGVDEQF
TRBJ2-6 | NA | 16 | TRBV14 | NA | ASSQDLRTFSGANVLT
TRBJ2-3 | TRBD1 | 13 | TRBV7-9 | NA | ASSQGQQITDTQY
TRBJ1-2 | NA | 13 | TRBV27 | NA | ASSLSGQGPYGYT
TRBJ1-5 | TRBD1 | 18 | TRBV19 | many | ASSPKGDRVTPYSNQPQH
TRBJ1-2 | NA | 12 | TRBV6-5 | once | ASRPGSENYGYT